This T cell receptor beta chain was retrieved from a study of T cell changes during pregnancy in multiple sclerosis. V dropped 4 bases and J dropped 4; count of bases not matched to a gene: 3. Germline loops: CDR1 SGHVS, CDR2 FNYEAQ. The CDR3 sequence is 14 residues long. Produced via immunoSEQ multiplex PCR; TCRdb's table is partial and in-frame only. The table records tens of thousands of clones, 89% of them present only once. This clone occurred a few times. The sequence derives from a female donor with multiple sclerosis, enrolled in a pregnancy study. Sequenced here: CD4+ T cells from peripheral blood mononuclear cells, sampled in the first trimester of pregnancy. The V call is TRBV7-6, the J call TRBJ2-3; 9 positions match TRBD2. CDR3 residues: CASSSSGKADTQYF. The CDR3 DNA follows: TGTGCCAGCAGCTCTAGCGGGAAGGCAGATACGCAGTATTTT.